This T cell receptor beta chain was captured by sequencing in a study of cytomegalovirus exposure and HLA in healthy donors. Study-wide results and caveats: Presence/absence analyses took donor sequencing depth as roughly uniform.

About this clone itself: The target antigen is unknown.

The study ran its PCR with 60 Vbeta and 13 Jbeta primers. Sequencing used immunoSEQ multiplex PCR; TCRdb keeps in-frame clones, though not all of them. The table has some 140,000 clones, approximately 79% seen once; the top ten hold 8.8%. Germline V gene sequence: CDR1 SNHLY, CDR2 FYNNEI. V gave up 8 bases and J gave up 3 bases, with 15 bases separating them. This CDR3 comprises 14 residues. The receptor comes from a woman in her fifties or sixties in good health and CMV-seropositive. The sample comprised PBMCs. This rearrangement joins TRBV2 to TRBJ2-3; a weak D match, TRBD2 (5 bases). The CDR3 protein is CASQDSERTDTQYF. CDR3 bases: TGTGCCAGCCAGGACTCCGAAAGGACAGATACGCAGTATTTT.